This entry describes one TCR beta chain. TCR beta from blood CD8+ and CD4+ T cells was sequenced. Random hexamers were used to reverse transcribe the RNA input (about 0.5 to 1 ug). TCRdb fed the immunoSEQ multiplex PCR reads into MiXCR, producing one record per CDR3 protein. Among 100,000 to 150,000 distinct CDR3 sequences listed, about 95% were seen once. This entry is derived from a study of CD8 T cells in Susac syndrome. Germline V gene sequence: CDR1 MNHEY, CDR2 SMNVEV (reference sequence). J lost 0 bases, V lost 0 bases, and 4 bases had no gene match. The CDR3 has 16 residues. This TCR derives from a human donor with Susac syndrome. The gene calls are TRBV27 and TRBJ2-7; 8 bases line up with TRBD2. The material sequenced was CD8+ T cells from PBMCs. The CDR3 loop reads CASSLSGSGSSYEQYF. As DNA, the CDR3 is TGTGCCAGCAGTTTATCGGGAAGCGGGAGCTCCTACGAGCAGTACTTC.